This T cell receptor beta chain was identified in a study of blood T cells in healthy people across ages. Trimming cost V 8 bases and J 4 bases, with 11 bases left between them. Germline loops: CDR1 MNHNS, CDR2 SASEGT. CDR3 length: 12 residues. With a J-beta primer mix and a sample-barcoded 5' primer, a second PCR ran about 7 to 12 cycles. Each TCR beta cDNA got a 12-nucleotide random molecular identifier. TCRdb re-called the 5' RACE reads through MiXCR, storing one row per CDR3 protein. The table shows 600,000 to 1,000,000 distinct CDR3 sequences, with 25% occurring only once. The same specimen was also included in a second study, on T cells of mothers and their children. That work adds: The sample comes from some ten healthy Caucasian donors: mothers and children. Within related and unrelated pairs, thymic selection shapes TCR recombination output in a similar way.

The J gene is TRBJ1-2, the V gene TRBV6-1, with D unclear. The sample was blood. The receptor was derived from a boy aged 10-17 years in good health. The CDR3 region is CASLIGLYGYTF. CDR3 sequence (DNA): TGTGCCAGCCTAATTGGACTCTATGGCTACACCTTC.